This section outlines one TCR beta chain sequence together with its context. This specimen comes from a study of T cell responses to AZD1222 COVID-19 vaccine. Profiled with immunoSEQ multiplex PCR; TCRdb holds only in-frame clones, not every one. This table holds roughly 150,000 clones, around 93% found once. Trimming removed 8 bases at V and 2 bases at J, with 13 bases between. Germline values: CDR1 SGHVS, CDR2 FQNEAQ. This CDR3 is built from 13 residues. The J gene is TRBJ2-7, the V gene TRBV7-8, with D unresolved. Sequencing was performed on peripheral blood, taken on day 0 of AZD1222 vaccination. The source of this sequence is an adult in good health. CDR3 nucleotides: TGTGCCAGCGGTCCGGGCCTCCCCTACGAGCAGTACTTC. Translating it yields CASGPGLPYEQYF.